The 5 T cell receptor beta chains below were found in one sample sequenced in a study of shared clonotypes between healthy human individuals. Assay used: immunoSEQ multiplex PCR; TCRdb lists only in-frame clones, some missing. Of approximately 2.5 million clones in the sample, over 85% are singletons; the top ten hold 0.36%. Sequencing used naive CD4+ T cells from PBMCs. The subset: CD45RA+ positively selected. These receptor sequences come from a man between 18 and 29 years old in good health. Some clones in this sample may be carry-over from other donors' samples.

This chain joins TRBV19 and TRBJ2-2, with a tentative D call TRBD1 (6 bases). This CDR3 spans 17 amino acids. Germline loops: CDR1 LNHDA, CDR2 SQIVND (reference sequence). Between the trimmed V and J ends, which lost 4 bases and 4 bases, there was a span of 19 bases. CDR3 amino acids: CASSTGLGATSTGELFF. For the CDR3, the DNA is TGTGCCAGTAGTACGGGATTGGGGGCGACAAGCACCGGGGAGCTGTTTTTT.

The chain combines TRBV5-6 with TRBJ2-5; possibly TRBD1 for D (6 bases). CDR3 length equals 14 residues. V lost 3 bases to trimming and J lost 4 bases, with 13 bases between them. CDR1 is SGHDT, CDR2 YYEEEE, per germline. CDR3 bases: TGTGCCAGCAGCTCCCGGGACATGAGAGAGACCCAGTACTTC. Residues: CASSSRDMRETQYF.

This clone was counted between two and nine times. The sample carries other DNA sequences with the same CDR3. The chain joins TRBV7-3 to TRBJ2-6, with D uncertain. V was cut by 2 bases and J by 0 bases, with 5 bases left in between. The CDR3 covers 15 residues. Germline V lookup: CDR1 SGHTA, CDR2 FQGTGA. The CDR3 bases are TGTGCCAGCAGCTTAGGGGTCTCTGGGGCCAACGTCCTGACTTTC. Protein product: CASSLGVSGANVLTF.

The rearrangement joins TRBV4-1 to TRBJ1-4; 7 bases match TRBD1. CDR3 size: 16 residues. The germline gives CDR1 MGHRA, CDR2 YSYEKL. The J segment lost 5 bases and the V segment lost 1 base, leaving 7 bases of the junction unmatched. CDR3 sequence (DNA): TGCGCCAGCAGCCAAGTAGTGACAGGGTTAAATGAAAAACTGTTTTTT. The encoded protein is CASSQVVTGLNEKLFF.

The chain carries TRBV2 and TRBJ1-2; D is possibly TRBD1 (5 bases). This CDR3 contains 13 residues. Per germline, CDR1 SNHLY and CDR2 FYNNEI. The ends were cut back, 7 bases at V and 5 bases at J, with 14 bases in the middle. The CDR3 loop reads CASTGDGAYGYTF. CDR3 in DNA: TGTGCCAGCACCGGGGACGGTGCTTATGGCTACACCTTC.